This TCR beta chain is from a study of cytomegalovirus exposure and HLA in healthy donors. Use of 60 Vbeta and 13 Jbeta primers characterized the PCR. The data were produced by immunoSEQ multiplex PCR, yet TCRdb's version contains in-frame clones alone and is incomplete. This table has around 80,000 clones, approximately 65% appearing once. A remark on this clone: Its antigen is undetermined.

This CDR3 is built from 14 residues. V gave up 3 bases and J gave up 2 bases, with 8 bases separating them. From germline, CDR1 is SGHAT and CDR2 FQNNGV. Findings and limits, study-wide: Follow-up analysis found HLA locus-dependent TCR association rates, highest for DRB1 and lowest for HLA-C. In a later analysis, TCR beta V- and J-gene trimming showed a link to a missense DCLRE1C variant.

This chain links TRBV11-2 with TRBJ1-3; D is undetermined. The specimen sequenced was PBMCs. The clonotype originates from a male donor in good health and CMV-seropositive. CDR3 protein: CASSLGATGNTIYF. Written as DNA, the CDR3 is TGTGCCAGCAGCTTGGGAGCAACTGGAAACACCATATATTTT.